Listed here are 18 T cell receptor beta chains from one sample, sequenced in a study of T cells after yellow fever vaccination. One entry per CDR3 protein results from TCRdb running MiXCR on the 5' RACE reads. The table has some 500,000 distinct CDR3 sequences, about 13% seen once; the top ten hold over 11%. The sequenced sample was PBMCs, obtained on the day of the yellow fever booster vaccination. The receptors derive from a man in his thirties or forties who received the YFV17D yellow fever vaccine.

This clonotype was found a few times. V and J are TRBV20-1 and TRBJ2-2; no clear D. Germline values: CDR1 DFQATT, CDR2 SNEGSKA (reference sequence). V lost 4 bases to trimming and J lost 3 bases, with 6 bases between them. The CDR3 contains 12 residues. The chain's CDR3 is CSANRYTGELFF. CDR3 bases: TGCAGTGCTAATCGGTACACCGGGGAGCTGTTTTTT.

This clonotype has only a few counts. This chain links TRBV7-2 with TRBJ2-7, with D perhaps given as TRBD1 or TRBD2 (7 bases each). Trimming left V 5 bases short and J 2 bases short, with 13 bases between. From germline, CDR1 is SGHTA and CDR2 FQGNSA. CDR3 length: 14 residues. The CDR3 loop reads CASSVTGRAYEQYF. The CDR3 DNA sequence: TGTGCCAGCAGCGTGACAGGGAGGGCCTACGAGCAGTACTTC. Full variable domain (outside the CDR3, taken from reference TRBV7-2 and TRBJ2-7): GAGVSQSPSNKVTEKGKDVELRCDPISGHTALYWYRQSLGQGLEFLIYFQGNSAPDKSGLPSDRFSAERTGGSVSTLTIQRTQQEDSAVYLCASSVTGRAYEQYFGPGTRLTVT.

The rearrangement links TRBV6-5 to TRBJ2-5, with 7 bases aligning to TRBD2. Germline CDR1 reads MNHEY; CDR2 reads SVGAGI. V shed 6 bases, J shed 4 bases, and the junction held 11 bases outside the gene matches. The CDR3 runs to 15 residues. CDR3 sequence reads: CASRPLAMVGETQYF. The DNA for the CDR3 is TGTGCCAGCAGACCACTAGCGATGGTAGGAGAGACCCAGTACTTC.

This clonotype has only a few counts. The genes are TRBV11-2 and TRBJ2-7; perhaps TRBD1 as D (6 bases). Trimming stripped 5 bases from V and 3 bases from J, with 14 bases between. The CDR3 is 14 residues long. Germline V gene sequence: CDR1 SGHAT, CDR2 FQNNGV. The DNA of the CDR3 is TGTGCCAGCAGCCCCCAACGAGGGGGCTACGAGCAGTACTTC. It translates to CASSPQRGGYEQYF.

This clonotype has more than one count but fewer than ten. J is TRBJ2-3 and V is TRBV5-1, with 9 bases identical to TRBD2. V dropped 4 bases and J dropped 2; count of bases not matched to a gene: 5. This CDR3 has 15 amino acids. Per the germline V gene, CDR1 is SGHRS and CDR2 is YFSETQ. CDR3 DNA sequence: TGCGCCAGCAGCGGGGGACTAGCTTCCACAGATACGCAGTATTTT. Encoded protein: CASSGGLASTDTQYF.

This clonotype appeared a few times. This CDR3 is CASSPARVSEAFF. The CDR3 DNA is TGTGCCAGCAGCCCAGCCAGGGTCTCTGAAGCTTTCTTT. The J gene is TRBJ1-1, the V gene TRBV3-1, with a tentative D call TRBD1 (5 bases). Germline CDR1 and CDR2: LGHDT and YNNKEL (reference sequence). This CDR3 spans 13 amino acids. Deletions cut 4 bases from V and 6 bases from J, with 12 bases between.

The V and J genes are TRBV7-8 and TRBJ2-7; 7 nucleotides align to TRBD1. The CDR3 sequence is 14 residues long. Trimming cost V 8 bases and J 0 bases; bases outside gene matches: 7. Germline V gives CDR1 SGHVS, CDR2 FQNEAQ. The DNA of the CDR3 is TGTGCCAGCGATCCCGGACAGGACTCCTACGAGCAGTACTTC. Amino acid sequence: CASDPGQDSYEQYF. The full variable domain, with the rest looked up from reference TRBV7-8 and TRBJ2-7, is GAGVSQSPRYKVAKRGQDVALRCDPISGHVSLFWYQQALGQGPEFLTYFQNEAQLDKSGLPSDRFFAERPEGSVSTLKIQRTQQEDSAVYLCASDPGQDSYEQYFGPGTRLTVT.

This clonotype was found a few times. The V call is TRBV20-1, the J call TRBJ2-7, with TRBD2 matching over 9 bases. CDR3 length: 14 residues. V was pared by 6 bases and J by 5 bases, with 11 bases of the junction left unmatched. CDR1 and CDR2 (germline): DFQATT, SNEGSKA (reference sequence). CDR3 DNA sequence: TGCAGTGCGGCTCAGTTAGCGGGAGCCCACGAGCAGTACTTC. It is translated as CSAAQLAGAHEQYF.

In this sample, this clonotype turned up many times. The V gene is TRBV12-3 or TRBV12-4, the J gene TRBJ1-6; 7 nucleotides match TRBD1. V shed 5 bases and J 5 bases; nucleotides not matched to a gene: 3. This CDR3 contains 14 residues. The CDR3 sequence is CASSPTGNNSPLHF. Written as DNA, the CDR3 is TGTGCCAGCAGTCCGACAGGGAATAATTCACCCCTCCACTTT.

The table lists this clonotype with a few counts. The gene calls are TRBV19 and TRBJ1-6; D might be TRBD1 (5 bases). The germline V and J ends were trimmed by 3 bases and 5 bases, with 17 bases remaining between them. CDR1 is LNHDA and CDR2 is SQIVND in the germline V gene (reference sequence). CDR3 length: 17 residues. The CDR3 nucleotides read TGTGCCAGTAGTATTACCCACCTCGCAGGGAATAATTCACCCCTCCACTTT. It is translated as CASSITHLAGNNSPLHF.

The V call is TRBV25-1, the J call TRBJ1-3; a weak D match, TRBD1 (5 bases). V lost 0 bases to trimming and J lost 0 bases, with 9 bases between them. The CDR3 covers 16 residues. Germline values: CDR1 MGHDK, CDR2 SYGVNS. This CDR3 is CASSEYGGRSGNTIYF. The DNA for the CDR3 is TGTGCCAGCAGTGAATACGGGGGACGCTCTGGAAACACCATATATTTT.

The gene calls are TRBV3-1 and TRBJ2-6; D gene unclear. From germline, CDR1 is LGHDT and CDR2 YNNKEL (reference sequence). The V end lost 5 bases, the J end lost 4 bases, and 21 bases lay between the germline ends. This CDR3 spans 18 amino acids. The CDR3 DNA reads TGTGCCAGCAGCAAGCAGGTCCAGGTAGAGCTCGGGGCCAACGTCCTGACTTTC. It encodes CASSKQVQVELGANVLTF.

There are many counts of this clonotype. This sequence joins TRBV11-1 and TRBJ2-4; D unresolved. The V gene's germline CDR1 is SGHAT and CDR2 FQDESV (reference sequence). Trimming left V 1 base short and J 0 bases short, with 16 bases between. The CDR3 spans 18 residues. CDR3 protein: CASSLEPRSGLAKNIQYF. CDR3 DNA: TGTGCCAGCAGCTTAGAGCCCCGCTCCGGCCTAGCCAAAAACATTCAGTACTTC.

This chain connects TRBV12-3 or TRBV12-4 to TRBJ1-5, with a weak D call TRBD1 (5 bases). V was trimmed by 5 bases and J by 1 base, leaving 12 bases between them. This CDR3 has 15 amino acids. The CDR3 spells CASSRDGGSNQPQHF. CDR3 in DNA: TGTGCCAGCAGTCGGGACGGTGGGAGCAATCAGCCCCAGCATTTT.

This chain connects TRBV12-5 to TRBJ2-1; tentative D call: TRBD1 (6 bases). V was pared by 7 bases and J by 4 bases, with 26 bases between. The CDR3 runs 18 residues. CDR1 and CDR2 (germline): LGHNT, FRNRAP. The CDR3 loop reads CASAPSGSAEGVYNEQFF. CDR3 coding DNA: TGTGCTAGTGCGCCCTCCGGGTCAGCCGAGGGGGTTTACAATGAGCAGTTCTTC.

This chain uses TRBV5-1 with TRBJ1-2, with D possibly matching TRBD1 (5 bases). The V and J ends lost 0 bases and 4 bases respectively, with 19 bases between them. The V gene's germline CDR1 is SGHRS and CDR2 YFSETQ. The CDR3 covers 17 residues. The CDR3, as DNA: TGCGCCAGCAGCTTGGCCGCCTCCCCAGGGCAAGGCTATGGCTACACCTTC. The encoded protein is CASSLAASPGQGYGYTF. Full variable domain (outside the CDR3, taken from reference TRBV5-1 and TRBJ1-2): KAGVTQTPRYLIKTRGQQVTLSCSPISGHRSVSWYQQTPGQGLQFLFEYFSETQRNKGNFPGRFSGRQFSNSRSEMNVSTLELGDSALYLCASSLAASPGQGYGYTFGSGTRLTVV.

In DNA, the CDR3 is TGCGCCAGCAGCTTTGGGACTGGTTCCGGCGGGGAGCTGTTTTTT. This codes for CASSFGTGSGGELFF. The chain recombines TRBV5-1 with TRBJ2-2, with D possibly being TRBD2 (6 bases). The length of the CDR3 is 15 residues. V was shortened by 2 bases and J by 7 bases, with 15 bases between the two germline ends. The V gene's germline CDR1 is SGHRS and CDR2 YFSETQ.

This chain connects TRBV29-1 to TRBJ2-5; 7 bases fit TRBD2. The CDR3 loop spans 16 amino acids. CDR1 SQVTM and CDR2 ANQGSEA come from the germline V gene. V lost 0 bases to trimming and J lost 0 bases; unmatched junction nucleotides: 7. In nucleotides, the CDR3 is TGCAGCGTTGAAGATACTCTAGCGGAGAACCAAGAGACCCAGTACTTC. Translating gives CSVEDTLAENQETQYF.